This TCR beta chain was captured by sequencing in a study of blood T cell repertoires in COVID-19. This clone was recorded only once. The V gene's germline CDR1 is SGHAT and CDR2 FQNNGV. Trimming shortened V by 1 base and J by 5 bases, and 5 bases separated the two germline ends. The CDR3 loop spans 12 amino acids. Measured with immunoSEQ multiplex PCR; TCRdb has only the in-frame clones, and not every one. In the table there are roughly 55,000 clones, less than 85% of which are singletons. The sequence came from a human donor in a cohort sampled during active COVID-19. The specimen sequenced was peripheral blood. The chain recombines TRBV11-2 with TRBJ2-5; D is possibly TRBD2 (5 bases). The CDR3 sequence is CASSLGRETQYF. The CDR3 DNA reads as TGTGCCAGCAGCTTAGGGAGGGAGACCCAGTACTTC.